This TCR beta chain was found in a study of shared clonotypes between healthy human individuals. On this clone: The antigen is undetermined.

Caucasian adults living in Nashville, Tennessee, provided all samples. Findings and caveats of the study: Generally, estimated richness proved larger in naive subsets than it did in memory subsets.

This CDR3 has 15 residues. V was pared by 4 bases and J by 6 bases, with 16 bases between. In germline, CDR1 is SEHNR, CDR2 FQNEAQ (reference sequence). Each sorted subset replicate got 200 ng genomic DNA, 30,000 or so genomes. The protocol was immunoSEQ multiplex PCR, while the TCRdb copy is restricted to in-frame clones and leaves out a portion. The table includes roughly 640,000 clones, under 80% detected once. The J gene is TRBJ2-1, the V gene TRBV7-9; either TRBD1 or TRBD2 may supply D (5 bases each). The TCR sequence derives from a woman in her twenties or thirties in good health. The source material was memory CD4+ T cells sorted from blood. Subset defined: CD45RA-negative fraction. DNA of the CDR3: TGTGCCAGCAGCTCACGGGGCGGGCGGGTCAATGAGCAGTTCTTC. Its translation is CASSSRGGRVNEQFF.